The clone carrying this T cell receptor (beta chain) was observed a few times. Its target is not known. This specimen comes from a study of T cells after yellow fever vaccination. Germline V lookup: CDR1 LGHNA, CDR2 YSLEER. Between the trimmed V and J ends, which lost 0 bases and 5 bases, there was a span of 11 bases. This CDR3 is built from 14 residues. Study-wide results and caveats: The study found a weaker secondary response that peaked faster, day 5 versus 15. Clones that expanded after primary vaccination mostly reappeared after the booster (roughly 96% CD4, approximately 87% CD8). Shared CD4/CD8 clonotypes were a small share, likely from convergent recombination.

MiXCR, run by TCRdb on the 5' RACE reads, gives a single entry per CDR3 protein. The sample consists of 100,000 to 150,000 distinct CDR3 sequences, approximately 7% of them appearing once. The input for sequencing was CD4+ T cells sorted from PBMCs, taken approximately 11 days after the first yellow fever vaccination. The clonotype originates from a man aged 18 to 29 who received the YFV17D yellow fever vaccine. The rearrangement joins TRBV4-3 to TRBJ2-7; no definite D call. The CDR3 sequence: CASSQDSAQDEQYF. As DNA, the CDR3 is TGCGCCAGCAGCCAAGACTCGGCGCAAGACGAGCAGTACTTC.